This section outlines one T cell receptor beta chain sequence together with its context. Its recognized antigen is unknown. It has no much larger one-base neighbor in the sample; base qualities were not kept. Other nucleotide sequences in the sample specify the same CDR3. From the cysteine up to the phenylalanine, the CDR3 has a length of 13 residues. CDR3 DNA is the only sequence kept; it has 39 bases, read in frame from the first base. The trim is 3 bases for V and 3 bases for J, with a gap of 6 bases between the germline ends. Looking up the germline V gene yields CDR1 KGHSH and CDR2 LQKENI. The sample originates from a study of blood T cell repertoires in COVID-19 (dated by TCRdb to the early 2020s). About the investigation overall: Samples covering the acute and convalescent phases of COVID-19 were provided by collaborators in the United States, Italy and Spain. The material from the prospective study consisted of cDNA or gDNA derived from T cells, B-cell-depleted T cells, or PBMCs. Subjects who had been exposed to COVID-19, were actively infected with it, or had recovered from it provided the deeply sampled blood TCRbeta repertoires that made up the dataset. The repertoires were made available in a free public database intended to serve as a resource for research on the immune response to SARS-CoV-2. The samples were drawn from the first 160 participants of the ongoing ImmuneRACE study and from 950 to 1,500 subjects provided by 6 global collaborators. The sample metadata nearly always contained a de-identified subject ID, COVID-19 status, age in years and sex. Where HLA class I and class II types were available, the types were taken from metadata supplied by the sample provider, not from assay-based typing.

Study-wide conclusions, independent of this receptor: Clinical and demographic metadata were provided uncurated, with the amount varying by source and participant.

Collaborating institutions collected whole blood in K2EDTA tubes following their own protocols. For TCRbeta analysis, collaborator samples were shipped as frozen whole blood, as isolated PBMCs, or as DNA extracted from either sample type. TCRbeta CDR3 regions were amplified from genomic DNA using the immunoSEQ Assay, a bias-controlled multiplex PCR. The study's own analysis went as follows. Within the assay, amplification of reference gene primers was used to estimate how many nucleated cells each sample contained. To quantify the absolute abundance of each unique TCRbeta CDR3 rearrangement, sequence reads were collapsed and filtered. For each sample, productive Simpson clonality was calculated by taking the square root of Simpson's diversity index across productive rearrangements. TCRdb holds this immuneACCESS table with in-frame rearrangements only. Some clones are missing; in checked studies, unresolved V genes explain under half, and the rest has no known cause. That table is the source of V, J and clone size, and D and trimming were worked out from the DNA. The sample yields some 250,000 clones; around 83% were counted once. Of the sample, around 6% is held by the ten largest clones.

The sample was peripheral blood. The clonotype originates from a man older than 75 with acute or convalescent COVID-19. Recombination connected TRBV18 to TRBJ1-5; the D gene cannot be resolved reliably. In nucleotides, the sequence is TGTGCCAGCTCACCTGGGCTCAATCAGCCCCAGCATTTT. The encoded protein is CASSPGLNQPQHF.